These T cell receptor beta chains were read from a single sample in a study of Ad26.COV2.S vaccination and SARS-CoV-2 variants. Profiling relied on immunoSEQ multiplex PCR, and the TCRdb table lists in-frame clones only, not all of them. The sample includes some 250,000 clones, approximately 90% of them seen just once. Sequenced here: peripheral blood, sampled in a trial of Ad26.COV2.S vaccine versus placebo. The source is a person aged 18-65 years who received the Ad26.COV2.S COVID-19 vaccine or a placebo. The CDR3 runs from the conserved cysteine through the conserved F or W.

j_call v_call cdr3_aa
TRBJ2-1 TRBV19 CASSIGPGQIYNEQFF
TRBJ2-7 TRBV12-3/TRBV12-4 CASGSYEQYF
TRBJ1-5 TRBV7-2 CASRQETGTNQPQHF
TRBJ2-7 TRBV7-9 CASSSGGTVIHEQYF
TRBJ1-2 TRBV7-3 CASSLWGQGNGANYGYTF
TRBJ2-1 TRBV24-1 CATSDPLGYNEQFF
TRBJ2-2 TRBV13 CASSLRDYTTGELFF
TRBJ1-2 TRBV4-1 CASSQEPGGRDYGYTF
TRBJ2-5 TRBV29-1 CSVAPLAGGETQYF
TRBJ1-1 TRBV27 CASSVMGGPNTEAFF
TRBJ2-2 TRBV5-1 CASSLEGYTGELFF
TRBJ2-5 TRBV28 CASSFRPLHKTQYF
TRBJ2-3 TRBV4-3 CASSMASTQYF
TRBJ2-5 TRBV10-1 CASSATGPGETQYF
TRBJ1-3 TRBV7-2 CASSFLHGNTIYF
TRBJ2-1 TRBV7-3 CASSPGTSESYNEQFF
TRBJ2-2 TRBV7-3 CASSLISGGFANTGELFF
TRBJ2-1 TRBV30 CARRDETGAVDEQFF
TRBJ1-5 TRBV15 CATSGGVTGSNQPQHF
TRBJ1-1 TRBV7-9 CASSTRGTEAFF
TRBJ2-3 TRBV19 CASSYRQGAIDTQYF
TRBJ2-7 TRBV5-1 CASSWRDRSSEQYF
TRBJ2-7 TRBV6-5 CASSFTVTYEQYF
TRBJ2-7 TRBV30 CAWSVQGFYEQYF
TRBJ1-4 TRBV5-4 CASSLGQGVDEKLFF
TRBJ2-1 TRBV18 CASSPPRGPQFF
TRBJ1-4 TRBV6-6 CASSFSGTGGEKLFF
TRBJ1-5 TRBV19 CASSMERTRQGNQPQHF
TRBJ1-1 TRBV11-2 CASSQNPGLGNTEAFF
TRBJ2-5 TRBV4-3 CASSQAGGTGSRETQYF
TRBJ1-2 TRBV11-2 CASSLEEGSGYTF
TRBJ1-4 TRBV6-5 CASKDLSDEKLFF
TRBJ1-5 TRBV6-2/TRBV6-3 CASSYSPGLRNQPQHF
TRBJ2-1 TRBV18 CASSPPLGGSLNEQFF
TRBJ2-7 TRBV7-9 CASSGPGLRAGYEQYF
TRBJ2-7 TRBV11-1 CASSFSGTGQYF
TRBJ2-3 TRBV7-8 CASSLLRDSAGGTDTQYF